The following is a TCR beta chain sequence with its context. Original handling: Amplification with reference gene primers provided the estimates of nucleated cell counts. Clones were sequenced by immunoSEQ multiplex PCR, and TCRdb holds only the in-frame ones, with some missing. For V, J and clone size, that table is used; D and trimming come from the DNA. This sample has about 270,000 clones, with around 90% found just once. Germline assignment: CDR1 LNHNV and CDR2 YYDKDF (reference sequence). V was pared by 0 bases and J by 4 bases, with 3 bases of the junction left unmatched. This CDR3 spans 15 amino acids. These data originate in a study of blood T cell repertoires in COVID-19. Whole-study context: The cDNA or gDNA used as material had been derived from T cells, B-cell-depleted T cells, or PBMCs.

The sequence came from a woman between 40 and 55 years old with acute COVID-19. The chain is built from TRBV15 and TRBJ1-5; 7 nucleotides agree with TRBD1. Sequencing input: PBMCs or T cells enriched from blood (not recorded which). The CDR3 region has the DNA TGTGCCACCAGCAGAGATCGACAGGGAAATCAGCCCCAGCATTTT. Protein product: CATSRDRQGNQPQHF.